This TCR beta chain was captured by sequencing in a study of cytomegalovirus exposure and HLA in healthy donors. Comments on this clone: Its antigen is not identified.

PCR amplification relied on 60 Vbeta primers (plus 13 Jbeta primers). Sequencing used immunoSEQ multiplex PCR; TCRdb keeps in-frame clones, though not all of them. In the table there are 130,000 or so clones, around 74% of which are singletons. Overall study findings and caveats: The study designated fewer than 200 TCR beta chains cytomegalovirus-associated.

Germline V gene data show CDR1 as MNHEY and CDR2 as SVGAGI. V lost 0 bases to trimming and J lost 2 bases; unmatched junction nucleotides: 3. The CDR3 loop spans 16 amino acids. This TCR was recovered from a man between 25 and 39 years old in good health and CMV-seronegative. This chain uses TRBV6-5 with TRBJ2-7, with 11 bases that match TRBD1. The sample consisted of PBMCs. The CDR3 sequence is CASSYSGQGDAYEQYF. The CDR3 DNA reads TGTGCCAGCAGTTACTCGGGACAGGGGGACGCCTACGAGCAGTACTTC.